The clone carrying this TCR beta chain was recorded many times. Its cognate antigen is unknown. The sequenced fragment ends 3 residues before the CDR3 boundary, so the rest is inferred from the germline J gene. The sample is drawn from a study of T cell clonality in common variable immunodeficiency. Findings of the study overall: Fewer TCRbeta clones were shared among CVID subjects than controls.

Equal genomic DNA amounts from CVID and control samples were sequenced. Clones were sequenced by immunoSEQ multiplex PCR, and TCRdb holds only the in-frame ones, with some missing. The sample lists around 47,000 clones, none appearing once, the ten largest making up more than 2%. CDR1 and CDR2 from the germline V gene are LNHDA and SQIVND (reference sequence). Trimming removed 3 bases from V and 3 bases from J, with 15 bases in between. The CDR3 consists of 16 residues. The V and J genes are TRBV19 and TRBJ2-4; D may be TRBD1 (6 bases). This clonotype was obtained from a person between 18 and 75 years old in good health. Sequencing was performed on peripheral blood mononuclear cells. The CDR3 here is CASSITGLWGKNIQYF. Incomplete CDR3 DNA: TGTGCCAGTAGTATTACAGGGTTATGGGGCAAAAACATT.